This TCR beta chain stems from a study of blood T cell repertoires in COVID-19. J lost 6 bases, V lost 3 bases, and 8 bases had no gene match. Germline V gives CDR1 LNHDA, CDR2 SQIVND (reference sequence). The CDR3 is 15 amino acids. In the original processing: Estimated nucleated cell counts came from reference gene primer amplification. Sequencing used immunoSEQ multiplex PCR; TCRdb keeps in-frame clones, though not all of them. V and J calls plus clone size are reproduced from that table; the DNA served to infer D and trimming. Found here are roughly 670,000 clones, 70% to 90% of them singletons; the top ten hold about 0.26%.

This chain uses TRBV19 with TRBJ2-1; 7 bases align to TRBD2. The clonotype comes from a woman aged 18-30 years with acute or convalescent COVID-19. The sequenced sample was peripheral blood. The CDR3 sequence: CASSILTSNFNEQFF. DNA of the CDR3: TGTGCCAGTAGTATCTTGACTAGCAACTTCAATGAGCAGTTCTTC. Full variable domain (remainder filled in from reference TRBV19 and TRBJ2-1): DGGITQSPKYLFRKEGQNVTLSCEQNLNHDAMYWYRQDPGQGLRLIYYSQIVNDFQKGDIAEGYSVSREKKESFPLTVTSAQKNPTAFYLCASSILTSNFNEQFFGPGTRLTVL.